This T cell receptor (beta chain) comes out of a study of T cell changes during pregnancy in multiple sclerosis. Method: immunoSEQ multiplex PCR; TCRdb's copy keeps in-frame clones and lacks some. The table lists approximately 28,000 clones, about 90% of them singletons, with roughly 5% in the top ten. This clone occurred a few times. This CDR3 contains 15 residues. CDR1 is LGHNA and CDR2 is YSLEER in the germline V gene. V lost 1 base to trimming and J lost 3 bases, with 13 bases between them. The material was peripheral blood, obtained in the first trimester of pregnancy. This clonotype was obtained from a female donor in good health, enrolled as a control in a pregnancy study. The V and J genes are TRBV4-3 and TRBJ2-7; tentative D call: TRBD1 (5 bases). CDR3 loop: CASSQAPDTIYEQYF. The CDR3 DNA is TGCGCCAGCAGCCAAGCACCGGACACAATCTACGAGCAGTACTTC.